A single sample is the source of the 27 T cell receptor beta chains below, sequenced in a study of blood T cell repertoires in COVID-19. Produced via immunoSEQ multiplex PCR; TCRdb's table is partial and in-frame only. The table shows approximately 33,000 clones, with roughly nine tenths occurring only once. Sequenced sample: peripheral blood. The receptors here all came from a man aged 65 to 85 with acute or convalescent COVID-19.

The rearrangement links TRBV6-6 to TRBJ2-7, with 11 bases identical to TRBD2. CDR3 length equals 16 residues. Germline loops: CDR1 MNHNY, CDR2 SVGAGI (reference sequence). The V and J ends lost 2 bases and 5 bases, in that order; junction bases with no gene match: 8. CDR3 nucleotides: TGTGCCAGCAGTTACCTTGGGACTAGCGGTCCCCACGAGCAGTACTTC. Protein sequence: CASSYLGTSGPHEQYF.

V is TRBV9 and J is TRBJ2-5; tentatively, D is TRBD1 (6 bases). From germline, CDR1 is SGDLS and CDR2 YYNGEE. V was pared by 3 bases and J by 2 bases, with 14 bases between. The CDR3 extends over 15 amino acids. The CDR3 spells CASSASGQQQETQYF. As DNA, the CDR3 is TGTGCCAGCAGCGCCTCCGGACAGCAGCAAGAGACCCAGTACTTC.

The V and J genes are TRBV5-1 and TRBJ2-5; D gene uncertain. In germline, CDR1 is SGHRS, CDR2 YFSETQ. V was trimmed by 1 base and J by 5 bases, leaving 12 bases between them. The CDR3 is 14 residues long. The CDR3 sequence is CASSLSGFRETQYF. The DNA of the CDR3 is TGCGCCAGCAGCTTGTCTGGGTTCAGGGAGACCCAGTACTTC.

This CDR3 reads CASSQSGAEQFF. The CDR3 region has the DNA TGTGCCAGCAGCCAATCAGGTGCTGAGCAGTTCTTC. This chain joins TRBV14 and TRBJ2-1; D uncertain. The CDR3 loop spans 12 amino acids. Germline loops: CDR1 SGHDN, CDR2 FVKESK. The germline V and J ends were trimmed by 2 bases and 9 bases, with 8 bases remaining between them.

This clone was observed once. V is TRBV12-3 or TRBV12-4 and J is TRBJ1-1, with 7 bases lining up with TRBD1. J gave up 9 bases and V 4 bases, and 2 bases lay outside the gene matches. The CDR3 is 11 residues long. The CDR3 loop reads CASSSDRQAFF. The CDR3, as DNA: TGTGCCAGCAGTTCGGACAGGCAAGCTTTCTTT.

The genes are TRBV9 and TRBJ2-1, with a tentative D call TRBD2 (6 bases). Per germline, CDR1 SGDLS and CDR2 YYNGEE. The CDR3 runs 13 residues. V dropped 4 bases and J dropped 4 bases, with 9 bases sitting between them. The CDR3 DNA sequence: TGTGCCAGCAGCCCCGGGGGATACAATGAGCAGTTCTTC. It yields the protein CASSPGGYNEQFF.

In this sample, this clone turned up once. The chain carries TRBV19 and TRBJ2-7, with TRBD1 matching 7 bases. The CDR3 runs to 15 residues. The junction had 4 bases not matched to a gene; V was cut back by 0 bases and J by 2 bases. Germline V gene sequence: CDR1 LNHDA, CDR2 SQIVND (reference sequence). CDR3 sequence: CASSIDLDRAYEQYF. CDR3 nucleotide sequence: TGTGCCAGTAGTATAGATCTCGACAGGGCCTACGAGCAGTACTTC.

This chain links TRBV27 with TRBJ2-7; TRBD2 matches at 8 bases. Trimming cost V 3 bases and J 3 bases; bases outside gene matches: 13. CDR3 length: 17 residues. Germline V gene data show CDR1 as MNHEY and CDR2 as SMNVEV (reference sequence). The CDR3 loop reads CASSFDGRALKYYEQYF. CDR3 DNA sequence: TGTGCCAGCAGTTTCGACGGGAGGGCCCTGAAGTACTACGAGCAGTACTTC.

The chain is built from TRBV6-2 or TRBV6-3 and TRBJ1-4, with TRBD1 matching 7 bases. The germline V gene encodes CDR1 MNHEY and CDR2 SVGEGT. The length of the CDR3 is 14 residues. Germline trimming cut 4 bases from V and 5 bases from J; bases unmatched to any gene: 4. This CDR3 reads CASSSGQTNEKLFF. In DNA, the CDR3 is TGTGCCAGCAGTTCGGGACAGACAAATGAAAAACTGTTTTTT.

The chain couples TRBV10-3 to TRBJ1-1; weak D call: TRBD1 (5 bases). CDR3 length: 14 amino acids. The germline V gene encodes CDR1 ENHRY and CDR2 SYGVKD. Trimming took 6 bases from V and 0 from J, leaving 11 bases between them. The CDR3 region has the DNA TGTGCCATCAGAAAGACAGAATTGAACACTGAAGCTTTCTTT. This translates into CAIRKTELNTEAFF.

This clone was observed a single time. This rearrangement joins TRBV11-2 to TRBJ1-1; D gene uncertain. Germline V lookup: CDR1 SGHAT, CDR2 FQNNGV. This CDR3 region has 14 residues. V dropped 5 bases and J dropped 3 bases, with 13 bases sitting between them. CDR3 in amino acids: CASSRQMGDTEAFF. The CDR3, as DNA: TGTGCCAGCAGCCGGCAGATGGGCGACACTGAAGCTTTCTTT. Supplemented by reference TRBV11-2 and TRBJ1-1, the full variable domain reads EAGVAQSPRYKIIEKRQSVAFWCNPISGHATLYWYQQILGQGPKLLIQFQNNGVVDDSQLPKDRFSAERLKGVDSTLKIQPAKLEDSAVYLCASSRQMGDTEAFFGQGTRLTVV.

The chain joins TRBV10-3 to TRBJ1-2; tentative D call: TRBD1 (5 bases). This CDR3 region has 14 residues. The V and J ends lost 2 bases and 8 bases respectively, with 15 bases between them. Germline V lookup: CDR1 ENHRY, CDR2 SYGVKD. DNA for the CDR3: TGTGCCATCAGTGAGAGGGGCGATCTCAGAGGCTACACCTTC. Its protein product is CAISERGDLRGYTF.

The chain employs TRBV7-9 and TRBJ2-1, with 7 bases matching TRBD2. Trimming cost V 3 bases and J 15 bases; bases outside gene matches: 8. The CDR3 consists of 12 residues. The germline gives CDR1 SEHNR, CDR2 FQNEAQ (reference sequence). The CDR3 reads CASSFQLAWGFF. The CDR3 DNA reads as TGTGCCAGCAGCTTCCAACTAGCGTGGGGGTTCTTC.

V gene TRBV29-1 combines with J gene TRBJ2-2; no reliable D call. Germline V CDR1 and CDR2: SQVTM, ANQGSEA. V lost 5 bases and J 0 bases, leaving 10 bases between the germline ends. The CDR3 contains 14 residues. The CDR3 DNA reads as TGCAGCGTTCTTGGCCAAGCGAACACCGGGGAGCTGTTTTTT. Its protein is CSVLGQANTGELFF.

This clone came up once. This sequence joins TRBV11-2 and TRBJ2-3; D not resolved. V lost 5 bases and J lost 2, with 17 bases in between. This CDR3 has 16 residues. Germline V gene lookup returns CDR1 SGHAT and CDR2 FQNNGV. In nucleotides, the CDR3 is TGTGCCAGCAGCATCGGAGCGAATATCCTCACAGATACGCAGTATTTT. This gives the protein CASSIGANILTDTQYF.

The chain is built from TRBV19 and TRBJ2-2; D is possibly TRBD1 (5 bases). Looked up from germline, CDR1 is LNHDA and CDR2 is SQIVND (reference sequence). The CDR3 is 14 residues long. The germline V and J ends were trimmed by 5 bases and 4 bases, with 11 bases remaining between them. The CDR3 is CASSVQGFTGELFF. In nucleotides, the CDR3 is TGTGCCAGTAGTGTCCAGGGTTTCACCGGGGAGCTGTTTTTT. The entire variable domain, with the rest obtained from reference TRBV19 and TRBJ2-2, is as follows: DGGITQSPKYLFRKEGQNVTLSCEQNLNHDAMYWYRQDPGQGLRLIYYSQIVNDFQKGDIAEGYSVSREKKESFPLTVTSAQKNPTAFYLCASSVQGFTGELFFGEGSRLTVL.

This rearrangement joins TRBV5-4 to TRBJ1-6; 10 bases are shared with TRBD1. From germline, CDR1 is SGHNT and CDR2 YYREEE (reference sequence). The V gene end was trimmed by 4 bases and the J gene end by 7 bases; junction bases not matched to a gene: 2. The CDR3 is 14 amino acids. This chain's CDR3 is CASSPDRGNSPLHF. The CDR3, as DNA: TGTGCCAGCAGCCCGGACAGGGGGAATTCACCCCTCCACTTT.

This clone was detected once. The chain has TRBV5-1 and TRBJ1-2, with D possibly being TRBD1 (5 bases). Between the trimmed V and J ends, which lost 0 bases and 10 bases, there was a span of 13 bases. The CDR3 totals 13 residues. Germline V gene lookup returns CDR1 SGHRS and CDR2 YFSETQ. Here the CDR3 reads CASSLVTQGDYTF. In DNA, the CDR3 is TGCGCCAGCAGCTTGGTTACCCAGGGTGACTACACCTTC.

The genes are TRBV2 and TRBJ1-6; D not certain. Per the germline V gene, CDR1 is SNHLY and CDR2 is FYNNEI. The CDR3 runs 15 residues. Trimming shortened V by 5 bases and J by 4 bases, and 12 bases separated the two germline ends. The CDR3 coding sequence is TGTGCCAGCAGTCCTTTGGAACAGTATAATTCACCCCTCCACTTT. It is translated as CASSPLEQYNSPLHF.

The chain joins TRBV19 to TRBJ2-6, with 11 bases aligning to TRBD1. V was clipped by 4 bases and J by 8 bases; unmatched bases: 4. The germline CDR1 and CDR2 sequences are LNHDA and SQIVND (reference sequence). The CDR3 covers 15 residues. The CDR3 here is CASSKDRGRPNVLTF. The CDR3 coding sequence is TGTGCCAGTAGTAAGGACAGGGGGCGCCCCAACGTCCTGACTTTC.

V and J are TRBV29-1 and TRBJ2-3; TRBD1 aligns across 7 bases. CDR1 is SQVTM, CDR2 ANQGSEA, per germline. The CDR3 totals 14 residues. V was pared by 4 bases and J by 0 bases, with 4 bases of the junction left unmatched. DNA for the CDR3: TGCAGCGTTGTCGCCAGGGGGAGCACAGATACGCAGTATTTT. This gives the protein CSVVARGSTDTQYF.

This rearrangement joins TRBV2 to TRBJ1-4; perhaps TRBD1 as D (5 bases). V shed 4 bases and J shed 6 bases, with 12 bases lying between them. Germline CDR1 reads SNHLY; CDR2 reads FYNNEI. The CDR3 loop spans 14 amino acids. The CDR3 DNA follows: TGTGCCAGCAGTGGGGGCCAGGGATATGAAAAACTGTTTTTT. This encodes CASSGGQGYEKLFF.

The CDR3 is CASSVGTDSRQGNGYTF. The CDR3 nucleotides read TGTGCCAGCAGCGTAGGGACAGACTCTCGCCAAGGAAATGGCTACACCTTC. V usage is TRBV9 and J usage is TRBJ1-2; tentatively, D is TRBD1 (6 bases). The CDR3 is 17 residues long. V gave up 0 bases and J gave up 6 bases, with 21 bases separating them. Per the germline V gene, CDR1 is SGDLS and CDR2 is YYNGEE.

The CDR3 here is CASSPPSGAEGYTF. CDR3 DNA: TGTGCCAGCTCACCGCCTTCAGGGGCTGAAGGCTACACCTTC. The V call is TRBV18, the J call TRBJ1-2; a possible D gene is TRBD1 (6 bases). V lost 3 bases, J lost 8 bases, and 16 bases lay in between. From germline, CDR1 is KGHSH and CDR2 LQKENI. This CDR3 comprises 14 residues.

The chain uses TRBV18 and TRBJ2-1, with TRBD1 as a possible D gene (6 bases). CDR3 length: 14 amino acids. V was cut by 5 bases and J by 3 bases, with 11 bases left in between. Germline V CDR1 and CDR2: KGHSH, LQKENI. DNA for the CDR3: TGTGCCAGCTCATCCCGGGACAACTACAATGAGCAGTTCTTC. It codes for CASSSRDNYNEQFF.

CDR3 amino acids: CASSQAGADTQYF. For the CDR3, the DNA is TGCGCCAGCAGCCAAGCCGGGGCAGATACGCAGTATTTT. J is TRBJ2-3 and V is TRBV4-1; weak D call: TRBD2 (5 bases). The CDR3 runs to 13 residues. Trimming shortened V by 1 base and J by 4 bases, and 6 bases separated the two germline ends. Germline CDR1 and CDR2: MGHRA and YSYEKL.

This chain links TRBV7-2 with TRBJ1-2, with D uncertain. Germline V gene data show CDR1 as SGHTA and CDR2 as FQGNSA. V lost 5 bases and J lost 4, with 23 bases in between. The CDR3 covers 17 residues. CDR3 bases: TGTGCCAGCAGCCCGGGAGCCGGGCAATCTAGCGGCTATGGCTACACCTTC. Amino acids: CASSPGAGQSSGYGYTF.